One sample yielded the 29 T cell receptor beta chains listed below, sequenced in a study of post-analysis software for immune sequencing data. Study-wide findings and caveats: TRBV5-6, TRBV5-1 and TRBV20-1 were among roughly 5 TRBV segments more frequent in patients than controls.

The antigens of these receptors remain unknown. Incorporated into the TCR beta cDNA libraries were unique molecular identifiers, which served to reduce PCR and sequencing biases. MiXCR, applied by TCRdb to the PCR reads, yields one record per CDR3 protein. The sample yields roughly 650,000 distinct CDR3 sequences, 59% seen once. The sequenced material came from blood. The receptors here all came from a girl aged 2-15 years with multiple sclerosis.

The chain recombines TRBV18 with TRBJ2-7; 7 bases match TRBD2. Trimming at V came to 0 bases and at J to 3 bases, leaving 11 bases not matched to a gene. This CDR3 has 17 residues. Germline-derived CDR1 and CDR2 are KGHSH and LQKENI. CDR3 nucleotide sequence: TGTGCCAGCTCACCACCGGTCATAAGCGGGGACCTCTACGAGCAGTACTTC. This sequence encodes CASSPPVISGDLYEQYF.

This clonotype has just a few counts. The chain recombines TRBV10-3 with TRBJ2-4, with 9 bases fitting TRBD2. This CDR3 is built from 13 residues. The V gene end was trimmed by 11 bases and the J gene end by 6 bases; junction bases not matched to a gene: 8. Germline CDR1 is ENHRY and CDR2 is SYGVKD. The CDR3 spells CAAGGGARNIQYF. CDR3 bases: TGTGCCGCGGGAGGGGGCGCGAGAAACATTCAGTACTTC.

This CDR3 reads CASSPLRGQGTPYEQYF. CDR3 DNA sequence: TGTGCCAGCAGCCCACTCCGGGGACAGGGGACCCCCTACGAGCAGTACTTC. The gene calls are TRBV11-2 and TRBJ2-7; 10 nucleotides line up with TRBD1. The J segment lost 2 bases and the V segment lost 5 bases, leaving 12 bases of the junction unmatched. The CDR3 is 17 amino acids. Germline-derived CDR1 and CDR2 are SGHAT and FQNNGV.

This clonotype was observed a single time. The junction departs from germline at one end; a sequencing error may be responsible. The chain combines TRBV20-1 with TRBJ2-1; 9 nucleotides align to TRBD1. The CDR3 covers 15 residues. Germline loops: CDR1 DFQATT, CDR2 SNEGSKA (reference sequence). The CDR3 DNA reads as TGTAGTGCTACAGGGGGCTATATGGCCTACAATGAGCAGTTCTTC. Translated, it gives CSATGGYMAYNEQFF.

This sequence joins TRBV6-2 or TRBV6-3 and TRBJ1-2; D perhaps matches TRBD1 (5 bases). The V gene lost 10 bases and the J gene lost 3 bases, with 18 bases spanning the gap. In germline, CDR1 is MNHEY, CDR2 SVGEGT. There are 14 residues in the CDR3. The CDR3 loop reads CATHFRQSYYGYTF. As DNA, the CDR3 is TGTGCCACCCACTTCAGACAGTCCTACTATGGCTACACCTTC.

The chain links TRBV12-3 or TRBV12-4 to TRBJ2-5; no clear D. This CDR3 spans 13 amino acids. V was pared by 6 bases and J by 5 bases, with 13 bases between. CDR3 coding DNA: TGTGCCAGCAGCTACCTGGGGTTGGAGACCCAGTACTTC. This codes for CASSYLGLETQYF.

This chain connects TRBV7-2 to TRBJ2-7; 11 nucleotides match TRBD1. Germline V CDR1 and CDR2: SGHTA, FQGNSA. This CDR3 is built from 15 residues. Losses at the gene ends were 2 bases for V and 4 bases for J; bases not matched to a gene: 4. The CDR3 reads CASSLRTGGAYEQYF. For the CDR3, the DNA is TGTGCCAGCAGCTTACGGACAGGGGGCGCGTACGAGCAGTACTTC.

The genes are TRBV6-8 and TRBJ2-7; a weak D match, TRBD2 (5 bases). The closer fit of TRBJ2-5 to the DNA end suggests the J call may be wrong. The length of the CDR3 is 14 residues. Germline V gene lookup returns CDR1 MNHGY and CDR2 SAAAGT. This CDR3 reads CASSSRGFGETQYF. Written as DNA, the CDR3 is TGTGCCAGCAGTTCTCGGGGTTTCGGAGAGACCCAGTACTTC.

V is TRBV20-1 and J is TRBJ2-5; D remains unclear. Between the trimmed V and J ends, which lost 2 bases and 12 bases, there was a span of 19 bases. Germline assignment: CDR1 DFQATT and CDR2 SNEGSKA (reference sequence). This CDR3 is 13 amino acids long. The CDR3 region has the DNA TGCAGTGCTAGACTCTCGGTAGTCAATGGGGAGTACTTC. Translated: CSARLSVVNGEYF.

CDR3 in amino acids: CASSYSTAGEQYF. The CDR3 DNA reads TGTGCCAGCAGTTACTCAACAGCAGGCGAGCAGTACTTC. This chain links TRBV6-6 with TRBJ2-7; D not resolved. V shed 0 bases and J shed 6 bases, with 9 bases lying between them. Germline CDR1 is MNHNY and CDR2 is SVGAGI (reference sequence). The CDR3 sequence is 13 residues long.

The chain couples TRBV5-5 to TRBJ1-3, with D possibly being TRBD1 (6 bases). CDR1 is SGHKS, CDR2 YYEKEE, per germline (reference sequence). Trimming took 0 bases from V and 8 from J, leaving 9 bases between them. This CDR3 is built from 13 residues. The CDR3 region is CASSLGQDYTIYF. DNA for the CDR3: TGTGCCAGCAGCTTGGGACAGGACTACACCATATATTTT.

J is TRBJ1-2 and V is TRBV4-1; 7 bases line up with TRBD1. Trimming took 3 bases from V and 8 from J; bases not matched to a gene: 12. This CDR3 has 15 residues. Germline V CDR1 and CDR2: MGHRA, YSYEKL. DNA for the CDR3: TGCGCCAGCAGCCAGGGCCCCGGGACAGCAGACGGCTACACCTTC. It specifies CASSQGPGTADGYTF.

The rearrangement uses TRBV30 and TRBJ1-2; D might be TRBD1 (5 bases). CDR1 is GTSNPN and CDR2 is SVGIG in the germline V gene (reference sequence). There are 11 residues in the CDR3. V lost 4 bases to trimming and J lost 8 bases, with 11 bases between them. CDR3 protein: CAWKGTGGYTF. In DNA form, the CDR3 reads TGTGCCTGGAAGGGGACTGGCGGCTACACCTTC.

The rearrangement joins TRBV9 to TRBJ2-3, with 7 bases identical to TRBD1. The CDR3 spans 15 residues. Losses at the gene ends were 5 bases for V and 6 bases for J; bases not matched to a gene: 12. Germline V CDR1 and CDR2: SGDLS, YYNGEE. For the CDR3, the DNA is TGTGCCAGCAGTGTAAGGGGGCCCCCCGGGGATACGCAGTATTTT. Encoded protein: CASSVRGPPGDTQYF.

The rearrangement joins TRBV6-6 to TRBJ2-7; 10 bases agree with TRBD2. The J segment lost 5 bases and the V segment lost 2 bases, leaving 6 bases of the junction unmatched. The CDR3 is 15 amino acids. The germline V gene has CDR1 MNHNY and CDR2 SVGAGI (reference sequence). For the CDR3, the DNA is TGTGCCAGCAGTTACCCCCTAGCGGGAGAAGACGAGCAGTACTTC. It codes for CASSYPLAGEDEQYF.

The J gene is TRBJ2-5, the V gene TRBV30; TRBD2 matches at 12 bases. The germline V gene has CDR1 GTSNPN and CDR2 SVGIG (reference sequence). The ends lost 3 bases at V and 5 bases at J; junction bases unmatched: 7. The CDR3 covers 15 residues. CDR3 nucleotide sequence: TGTGCCTGGAGACCCGGACTAGCGGGGTTGGAGACCCAGTACTTC. Protein product: CAWRPGLAGLETQYF.

The chain is built from TRBV7-2 and TRBJ2-2, with D hard to call. The CDR3 has 14 amino acids. Germline V gene sequence: CDR1 SGHTA, CDR2 FQGNSA. With 5 bases removed from V and 6 bases from J, the gap between germline ends came to 13 bases. CDR3 nucleotides: TGTGCCAGCAGCCTCAATACAGTGTCCGGGGAGCTGTTTTTT. It specifies CASSLNTVSGELFF.

The sample holds a few counts of this clonotype. The chain has TRBV5-1 and TRBJ2-7; 8 nucleotides agree with TRBD1. The assigned J gene may be wrong: the sequence end matches TRBJ2-5 better. The germline V gene encodes CDR1 SGHRS and CDR2 YFSETQ. The CDR3 runs 14 residues. CDR3 loop: CASSAGQGLETQYF. In DNA form, the CDR3 reads TGCGCCAGCAGCGCCGGACAGGGTCTAGAGACCCAGTACTTC.

The gene calls are TRBV7-9 and TRBJ2-1; no clear D. CDR1 and CDR2 (germline): SEHNR, FQNEAQ (reference sequence). V lost 6 bases to trimming and J lost 6 bases, with 9 bases between them. CDR3 length: 12 amino acids. The CDR3 sequence is CASSPEPNEQFF. The CDR3 nucleotides are TGTGCCAGCAGTCCAGAACCCAATGAGCAGTTCTTC.

The V and J genes are TRBV7-3 and TRBJ2-1; 7 nucleotides agree with TRBD1. Germline trimming cut 3 bases from V and 8 bases from J; bases unmatched to any gene: 7. The germline gives CDR1 SGHTA, CDR2 FQGTGA. The CDR3 has 14 amino acids. Here the CDR3 reads CASSLGQTIDEQFF. The CDR3 DNA reads TGTGCCAGCAGCTTGGGACAGACGATTGATGAGCAGTTCTTC.

The chain links TRBV12-3 or TRBV12-4 to TRBJ2-1; no clear D. Between the trimmed V and J ends, which lost 4 bases and 8 bases, there was a span of 15 bases. The CDR3 is made up of 14 amino acids. CDR3 protein: CASSSSTSNHEQFF. For the CDR3, the DNA is TGTGCCAGCAGTTCCTCGACTTCGAATCATGAGCAGTTCTTC.

This rearrangement joins TRBV7-3 to TRBJ2-5, with a weak D call TRBD2 (6 bases). This CDR3 is 15 amino acids long. Trimming cost V 0 bases and J 3 bases, with 11 bases left between them. Germline V gene data show CDR1 as SGHTA and CDR2 as FQGTGA. In DNA form, the CDR3 reads TGTGCCAGCAGCTTAACGGTTGGAGGGGAAGAGACCCAGTACTTC. It translates to CASSLTVGGEETQYF. The full variable domain, its missing parts supplied by reference TRBV7-3 and TRBJ2-5, is GAGVSQTPSNKVTEKGKYVELRCDPISGHTALYWYRQSLGQGPEFLIYFQGTGAADDSGLPNDRFFAVRPEGSVSTLKIQRTERGDSAVYLCASSLTVGGEETQYFGPGTRLLVL.

Concerning this clonotype: The junction departs from the called germline gene at one end, perhaps through a read error. In DNA, the CDR3 is TGTGCCAGCAGTGGAGGGACAGCTGCTTCCTCCACAGATATGCAGTATTTT. This translates into CASSGGTAASSTDMQYF. The V and J genes are TRBV25-1 and TRBJ2-3; 7 nucleotides align to TRBD1. Germline V gene data show CDR1 as MGHDK and CDR2 as SYGVNS. The CDR3 is 17 amino acids.

The V gene is TRBV2, the J gene TRBJ2-1, with 11 bases lining up with TRBD2. V was pared by 9 bases and J by 4 bases, with 17 bases of the junction left unmatched. Germline V gene lookup returns CDR1 SNHLY and CDR2 FYNNEI. This CDR3 contains 18 residues. CDR3 loop: CASSFSGGPSGGYNEQFF. CDR3 sequence (DNA): TGTGCCAGTTCCTTTTCAGGGGGACCTAGCGGGGGGTACAATGAGCAGTTCTTC.

In the case of this clonotype: A junction end diverges from the germline sequence, so it may reflect a read error. The gene calls are TRBV4-3 and TRBJ2-3; tentative D call: TRBD1 (6 bases). The germline gives CDR1 LGHNA, CDR2 YSLEER. The CDR3 runs to 16 residues. CDR3 nucleotide sequence: TGCGCCAGCAGCCAAGATCGAGGGGGAAGCACAGATACGCAGTGTTTT. Its translation is CASSQDRGGSTDTQCF.

The chain employs TRBV12-3 or TRBV12-4 and TRBJ2-1, with 7 bases lining up with TRBD1. The CDR3 extends over 17 amino acids. V was clipped by 1 base and J by 1 base; unmatched bases: 7. The CDR3 coding sequence is TGTGCCAGCAGTTTAGTGGCAGGGGGAAGGTCCTACAATGAGCAGTTCTTC. It yields the protein CASSLVAGGRSYNEQFF.

On this clonotype itself: Relative to the germline gene, one junction end is altered; a read error may explain this. The genes are TRBV5-1 and TRBJ2-7; tentatively, D is TRBD1 (5 bases). CDR1 is SGHRS and CDR2 is YFSETQ in the germline V gene. The CDR3 has 14 residues. The CDR3 bases are TGCGCCAGCGGCTTGGGGCAGGGTCTAGACGAGCAGTACTTC. The encoded protein is CASGLGQGLDEQYF.

A few counts support this clonotype. CDR3 in DNA: TGCGCCAGCAGCCAGCAGGGGAAAAGGACCCAGTACTTC. Amino acids: CASSQQGKRTQYF. This sequence joins TRBV4-1 and TRBJ2-7, with a tentative D call TRBD1 (6 bases). The end of the DNA is better explained by TRBJ2-5, so the J call may be wrong. Germline V lookup: CDR1 MGHRA, CDR2 YSYEKL. The CDR3 covers 13 residues.

This clonotype appeared a few times. The genes are TRBV6-5 and TRBJ1-1; no reliable D call. CDR1 and CDR2 (germline): MNHEY, SVGAGI. The CDR3 totals 14 residues. V lost 1 base and J 1 base, leaving 7 bases between the germline ends. CDR3 in DNA: TGTGCCAGCAGTTACTTTTCCCCGAACACTGAAGCTTTCTTT. It encodes CASSYFSPNTEAFF.